Here is one T cell receptor (beta chain) with its context. What it recognizes is unknown. This record comes from a study of shared clonotypes between healthy human individuals. Trimming stripped 6 bases from V and 0 bases from J, with 15 bases between. The CDR3 consists of 15 residues. The germline V gene encodes CDR1 MDHEN and CDR2 SYDVKM. Regarding the study as a whole: On the whole, naive subsets had larger estimated richness than memory subsets had.

The repertoire was sequenced with immunoSEQ multiplex PCR; TCRdb's copy has only in-frame clones and lacks some. This table has some 300,000 clones, 70% to 75% appearing once. Source material: memory CD4+ T cells sorted from blood. Subset reported: CD45RA-negative fraction. The J gene is TRBJ2-7, the V gene TRBV28; possible D gene TRBD1, 6 bases. The sequence came from a man aged 25 to 40 in good health. As DNA, the CDR3 is TGTGCCAGCAGACCCCCGGACAGTTTCTCCTACGAGCAGTACTTC. Translated: CASRPPDSFSYEQYF.